The TCR beta chain under discussion was sequenced for a study of technical replicates of blood from a few donors. Here immunoSEQ multiplex PCR was the method, and the copy in TCRdb shows in-frame clones only, minus some. Altogether roughly 79,000 clones are present, around 91% being singletons, with the ten largest covering under 0.4%. The CDR3 totals 16 residues. This clone has a single count. What was sequenced was T cells isolated from PBMCs. The chain joins TRBV21-1 to TRBJ2-1; TRBD1, as called in the table, went unchecked against the DNA. TRBV21-1 is deemed a pseudogene. The clonotype originates from a human donor in good health. Some clones in this sample may be carry-over from other donors' samples. CDR3 in amino acids: CASIREGQGRGNEQFF. CDR3 coding DNA: TGTGCCAGCATCAGGGAGGGACAGGGAAGAGGGAATGAGCAGTTCTTC.